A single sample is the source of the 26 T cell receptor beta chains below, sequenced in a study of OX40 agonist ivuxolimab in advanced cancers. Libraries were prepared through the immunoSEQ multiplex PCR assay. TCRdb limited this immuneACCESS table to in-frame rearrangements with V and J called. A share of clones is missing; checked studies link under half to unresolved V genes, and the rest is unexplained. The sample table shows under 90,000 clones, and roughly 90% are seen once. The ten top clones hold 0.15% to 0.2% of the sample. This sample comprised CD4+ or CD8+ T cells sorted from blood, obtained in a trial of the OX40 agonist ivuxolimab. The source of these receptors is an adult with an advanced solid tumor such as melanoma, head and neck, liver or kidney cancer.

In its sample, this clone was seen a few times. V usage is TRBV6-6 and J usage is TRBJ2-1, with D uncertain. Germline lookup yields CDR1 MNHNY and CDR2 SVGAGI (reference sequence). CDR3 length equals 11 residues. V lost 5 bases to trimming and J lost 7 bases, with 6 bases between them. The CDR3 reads CASSLVNEQFF. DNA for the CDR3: TGTGCCAGCAGTCTCGTTAATGAGCAGTTCTTC.

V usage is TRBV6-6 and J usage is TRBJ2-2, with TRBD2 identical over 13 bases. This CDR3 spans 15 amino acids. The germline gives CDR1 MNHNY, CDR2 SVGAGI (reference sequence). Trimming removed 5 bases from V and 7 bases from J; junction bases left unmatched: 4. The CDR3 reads CASSKLAGGVGELFF. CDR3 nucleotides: TGTGCCAGCAGTAAACTAGCGGGAGGGGTCGGGGAGCTGTTTTTT.

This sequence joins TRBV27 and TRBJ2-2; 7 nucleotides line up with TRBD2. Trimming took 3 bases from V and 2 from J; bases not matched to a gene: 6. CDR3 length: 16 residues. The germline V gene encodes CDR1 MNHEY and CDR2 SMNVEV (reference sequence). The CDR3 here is CASSFRLADNTGELFF. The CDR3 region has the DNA TGTGCCAGCAGTTTCAGGCTAGCGGATAACACCGGGGAGCTGTTTTTT.

This CDR3 is CASSRQGQGLEKLFF. DNA of the CDR3: TGTGCCAGCAGTCGTCAGGGGCAGGGGCTTGAAAAACTGTTTTTT. The chain combines TRBV6-6 with TRBJ1-4; D might be TRBD1 (6 bases). CDR1 MNHNY and CDR2 SVGAGI come from the germline V gene (reference sequence). CDR3 length: 15 amino acids. The V and J ends lost 5 bases and 7 bases respectively, with 17 bases between them.

The CDR3 is CASSQVIGGYTF. CDR3 bases: TGTGCCAGCAGCCAAGTGATCGGGGGCTACACCTTC. The chain employs TRBV14 and TRBJ1-2; D is undetermined. Looked up from germline, CDR1 is SGHDN and CDR2 is FVKESK. The CDR3 loop spans 12 amino acids. Trimming removed 1 base at V and 8 bases at J, with 8 bases between.

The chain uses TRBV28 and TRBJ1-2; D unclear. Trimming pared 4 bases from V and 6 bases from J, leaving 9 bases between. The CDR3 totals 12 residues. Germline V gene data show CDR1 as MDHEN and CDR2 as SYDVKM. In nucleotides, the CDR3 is TGTGCCAGCAGTTCAGCGATGGATGGCTACACCTTC. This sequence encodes CASSSAMDGYTF.

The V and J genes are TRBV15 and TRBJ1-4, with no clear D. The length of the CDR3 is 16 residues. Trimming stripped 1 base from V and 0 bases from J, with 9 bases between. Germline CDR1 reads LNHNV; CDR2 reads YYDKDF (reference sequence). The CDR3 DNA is TGTGCCACCAGCAGAGCCGCGGTTGCAACTAATGAAAAACTGTTTTTT. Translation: CATSRAAVATNEKLFF. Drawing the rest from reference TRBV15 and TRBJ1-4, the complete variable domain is DAMVIQNPRYQVTQFGKPVTLSCSQTLNHNVMYWYQQKSSQAPKLLFHYYDKDFNNEADTPDNFQSRRPNTSFCFLDIRSPGLGDTAMYLCATSRAAVATNEKLFFGSGTQLSVL.

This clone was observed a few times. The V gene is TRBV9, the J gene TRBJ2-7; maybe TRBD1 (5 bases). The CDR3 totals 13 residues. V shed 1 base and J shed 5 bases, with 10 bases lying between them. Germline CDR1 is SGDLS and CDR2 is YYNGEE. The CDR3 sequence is CASSVQGMDEQYF. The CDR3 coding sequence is TGTGCCAGCAGCGTACAGGGTATGGACGAGCAGTACTTC.

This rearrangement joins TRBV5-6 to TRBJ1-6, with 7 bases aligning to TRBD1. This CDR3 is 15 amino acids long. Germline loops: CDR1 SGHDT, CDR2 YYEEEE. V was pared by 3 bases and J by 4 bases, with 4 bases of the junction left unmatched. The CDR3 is CASSSDRRYNSPLHF. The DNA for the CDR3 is TGTGCCAGCAGCTCGGACAGGAGGTATAATTCACCCCTCCACTTT.

CDR3 region: CASSFLENGELFF. CDR3 DNA: TGTGCCAGCAGCTTCTTGGAAAACGGGGAGCTGTTTTTT. V gene TRBV7-8 combines with J gene TRBJ2-2; D gene ambiguous. The CDR3 has 13 residues. Per the germline V gene, CDR1 is SGHVS and CDR2 is FQNEAQ. V dropped 3 bases and J dropped 7 bases, with 9 bases sitting between them. Looking up the rest from reference TRBV7-8 and TRBJ2-2 gives the full variable domain: GAGVSQSPRYKVAKRGQDVALRCDPISGHVSLFWYQQALGQGPEFLTYFQNEAQLDKSGLPSDRFFAERPEGSVSTLKIQRTQQEDSAVYLCASSFLENGELFFGEGSRLTVL.

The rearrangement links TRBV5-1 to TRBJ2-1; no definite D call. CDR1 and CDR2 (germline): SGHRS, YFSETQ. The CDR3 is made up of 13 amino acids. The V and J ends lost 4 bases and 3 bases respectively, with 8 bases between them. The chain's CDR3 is CASSIDGYNEQFF. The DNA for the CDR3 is TGCGCCAGCAGCATTGACGGCTACAATGAGCAGTTCTTC.

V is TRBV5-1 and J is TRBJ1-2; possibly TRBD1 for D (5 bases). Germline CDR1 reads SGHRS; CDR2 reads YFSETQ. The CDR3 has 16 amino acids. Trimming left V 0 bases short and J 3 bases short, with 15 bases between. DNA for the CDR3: TGCGCCAGCAGCTTGGCACCCGGGGGTGGTGACTATGGCTACACCTTC. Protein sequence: CASSLAPGGGDYGYTF.

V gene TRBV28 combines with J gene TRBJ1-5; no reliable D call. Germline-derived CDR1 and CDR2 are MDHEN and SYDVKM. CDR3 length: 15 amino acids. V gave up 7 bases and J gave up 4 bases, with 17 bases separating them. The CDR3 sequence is CASTPGGMGNQPQHF. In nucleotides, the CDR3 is TGTGCCAGCACCCCTGGAGGGATGGGGAATCAGCCCCAGCATTTT. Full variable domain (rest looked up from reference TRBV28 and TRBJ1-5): DVKVTQSSRYLVKRTGEKVFLECVQDMDHENMFWYRQDPGLGLRLIYFSYDVKMKEKGDIPEGYSVSREKKERFSLILESASTNQTSMYLCASTPGGMGNQPQHFGDGTRLSIL.

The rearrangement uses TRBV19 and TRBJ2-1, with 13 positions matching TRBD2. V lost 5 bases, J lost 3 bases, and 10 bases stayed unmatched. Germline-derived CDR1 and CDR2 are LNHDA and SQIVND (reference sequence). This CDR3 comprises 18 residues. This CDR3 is CASSPRGLAGSVYNEQFF. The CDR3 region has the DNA TGTGCCAGTAGTCCCCGGGGACTAGCGGGGTCAGTCTACAATGAGCAGTTCTTC. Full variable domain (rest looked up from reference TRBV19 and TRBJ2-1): DGGITQSPKYLFRKEGQNVTLSCEQNLNHDAMYWYRQDPGQGLRLIYYSQIVNDFQKGDIAEGYSVSREKKESFPLTVTSAQKNPTAFYLCASSPRGLAGSVYNEQFFGPGTRLTVL.

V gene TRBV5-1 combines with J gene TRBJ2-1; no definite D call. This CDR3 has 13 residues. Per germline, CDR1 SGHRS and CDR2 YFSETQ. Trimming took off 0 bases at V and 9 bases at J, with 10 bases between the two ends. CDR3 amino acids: CASSLASAVEQFF. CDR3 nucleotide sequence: TGCGCCAGCAGCTTGGCTTCGGCGGTTGAGCAGTTCTTC.

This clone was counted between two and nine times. The CDR3 sequence: CASSYSKGARTGELFF. Here the CDR3 DNA reads TGTGCCAGCAGTTACTCGAAGGGGGCGCGCACCGGGGAGCTGTTTTTT. The V call is TRBV6-5, the J call TRBJ2-2; TRBD1 matches 7 bases. The CDR3 is made up of 16 amino acids. Germline CDR1 reads MNHEY; CDR2 reads SVGAGI. V lost 0 bases and J lost 4; bases outside the gene matches: 5.

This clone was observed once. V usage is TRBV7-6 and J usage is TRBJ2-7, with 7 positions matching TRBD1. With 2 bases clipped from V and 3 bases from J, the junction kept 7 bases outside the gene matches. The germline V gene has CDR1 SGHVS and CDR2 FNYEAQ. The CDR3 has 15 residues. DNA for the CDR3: TGTGCCAGCAGCTTAACCGCGACAGGGAACTACGAGCAGTACTTC. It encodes CASSLTATGNYEQYF.

The DNA of the CDR3 is TGTGCCAGCAGCGTACAAACTAGCGGACTTGAGCAGTTCTTC. Its translation is CASSVQTSGLEQFF. The chain carries TRBV9 and TRBJ2-1; 8 bases line up with TRBD2. In germline, CDR1 is SGDLS, CDR2 YYNGEE. V was clipped by 1 base and J by 9 bases; unmatched bases: 6. The CDR3 is 14 amino acids. Variable domain in full (rest from reference TRBV9 and TRBJ2-1): DSGVTQTPKHLITATGQRVTLRCSPRSGDLSVYWYQQSLDQGLQFLIQYYNGEERAKGNILERFSAQQFPDLHSELNLSSLELGDSALYFCASSVQTSGLEQFFGPGTRLTVL.

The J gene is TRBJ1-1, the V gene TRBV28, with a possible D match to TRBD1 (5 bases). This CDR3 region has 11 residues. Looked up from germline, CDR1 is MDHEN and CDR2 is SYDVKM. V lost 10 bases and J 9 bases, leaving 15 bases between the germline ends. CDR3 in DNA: TGTGCCACCAACCCTGGGGGACAAGCTTTCTTT. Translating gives CATNPGGQAFF.

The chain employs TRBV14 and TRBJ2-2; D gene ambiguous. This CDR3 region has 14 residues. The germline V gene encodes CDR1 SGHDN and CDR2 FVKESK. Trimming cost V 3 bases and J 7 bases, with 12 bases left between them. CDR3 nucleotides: TGTGCCAGCAGCCAGGACCACCGAGTCGGGGAGCTGTTTTTT. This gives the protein CASSQDHRVGELFF.

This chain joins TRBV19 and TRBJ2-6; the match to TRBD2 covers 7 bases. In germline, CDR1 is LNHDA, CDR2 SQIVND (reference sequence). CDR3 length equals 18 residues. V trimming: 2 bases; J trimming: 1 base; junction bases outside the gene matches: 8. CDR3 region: CASSIPQGAGSGANVLTF. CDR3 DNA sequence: TGTGCCAGTAGTATACCCCAGGGAGCGGGGTCTGGGGCCAACGTCCTGACTTTC.

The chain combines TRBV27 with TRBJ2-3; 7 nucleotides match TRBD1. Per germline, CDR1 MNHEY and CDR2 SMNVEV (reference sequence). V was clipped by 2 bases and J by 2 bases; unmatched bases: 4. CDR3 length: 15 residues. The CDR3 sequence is CASSLRDRYTDTQYF. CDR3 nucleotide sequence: TGTGCCAGCAGTTTACGGGACAGATACACAGATACGCAGTATTTT.

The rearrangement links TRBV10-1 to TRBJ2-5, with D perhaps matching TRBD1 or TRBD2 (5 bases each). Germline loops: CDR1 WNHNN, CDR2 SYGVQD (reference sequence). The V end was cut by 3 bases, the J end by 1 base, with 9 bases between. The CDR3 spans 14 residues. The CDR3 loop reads CASSDSRGQETQYF. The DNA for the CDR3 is TGCGCCAGCAGTGACTCGAGGGGCCAAGAGACCCAGTACTTC.

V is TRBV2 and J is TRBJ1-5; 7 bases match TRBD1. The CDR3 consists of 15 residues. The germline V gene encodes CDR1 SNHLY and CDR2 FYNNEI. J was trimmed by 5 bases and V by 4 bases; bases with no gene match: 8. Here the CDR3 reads CASSARGRPDQPQHF. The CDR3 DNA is TGTGCCAGCAGTGCGAGGGGGCGCCCCGATCAGCCCCAGCATTTT.

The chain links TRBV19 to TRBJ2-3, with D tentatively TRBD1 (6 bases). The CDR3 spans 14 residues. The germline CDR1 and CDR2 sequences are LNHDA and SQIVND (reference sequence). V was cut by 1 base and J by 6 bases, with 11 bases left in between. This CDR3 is CASSIARRGDTQYF. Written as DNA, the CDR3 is TGTGCCAGTAGTATAGCGCGTAGGGGGGATACGCAGTATTTT.

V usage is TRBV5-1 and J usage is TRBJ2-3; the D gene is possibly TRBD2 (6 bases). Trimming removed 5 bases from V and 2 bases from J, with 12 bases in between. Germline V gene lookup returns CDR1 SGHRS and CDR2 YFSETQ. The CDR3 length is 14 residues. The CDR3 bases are TGCGCCAGCAGGAACTTAGCGGCCACAGATACGCAGTATTTT. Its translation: CASRNLAATDTQYF.